The 2 T cell receptor beta chains given below trace back to one sample, sequenced in a study of spatial heterogeneity in lung cancer. TCRdb itself ran the 5' RACE reads through MiXCR, one entry per CDR3 protein. The repertoire holds 14,000 or so distinct CDR3 sequences, with around 4.7% as singletons. No cognate antigen is known for these TCRs. The study's findings and limits: For expanded intratumoral alpha and beta TCRs, counts tracked tumor mutation counts.

The time point is: sample taken at primary tumor resection. This specimen consisted of lung tumor tissue, obtained at surgery. The source of these receptors is a female donor with early-stage non-small cell lung cancer.

This clonotype has ten or more counts. The genes are TRBV2 and TRBJ2-1, with 16 bases lining up with TRBD2. CDR1 and CDR2 from the germline V gene are SNHLY and FYNNEI. The CDR3 is 19 amino acids. V was pared by 9 bases and J by 7 bases, with 18 bases of the junction left unmatched. CDR3 loop: CASGRDPGLAGGLQNEQFF. The CDR3 nucleotides are TGTGCCAGTGGCAGGGATCCGGGACTAGCGGGGGGGCTTCAGAATGAGCAGTTCTTC.

This clonotype occurred many times. This chain links TRBV3-1 with TRBJ2-2; the D call may be TRBD1 or TRBD2 (6 bases each). Trimming cost V 4 bases and J 4 bases, with 16 bases left between them. CDR1 and CDR2 from the germline V gene are LGHDT and YNNKEL (reference sequence). This CDR3 has 16 amino acids. Written as DNA, the CDR3 is TGTGCCAGCAGCCGGGGGGCGTCATATGGCACCGGGGAGCTGTTTTTT. This sequence encodes CASSRGASYGTGELFF.